This T cell receptor beta chain was retrieved from a study of response to subunit inactivated influenza vaccine. TCRdb redid the calling of the RT-PCR reads with MiXCR, one entry per CDR3 protein. This sample has some 200,000 distinct CDR3 sequences, with 12% found just once. This sample also belongs to another study, concerning T cells expressing NK-cell markers. This second study says: TCR beta cDNA was generated via 5'RACE template switching incorporating UMIs. Beta-chain profiling covered CD3+CD56+NKG2C+, CD3+CD56+NKG2C- and CD3+CD56-NKG2C+ sorted subsets. In over 5 donors, dominant CD3+CD56+NKG2C+ clonotypes ranked among the top 10 CD8+ clonotypes. A few of the donors also had these clonotypes leading their CD3+CD56-NKG2C+ fraction.

The sample was CD8+ T cells sorted from PBMCs, taken about 12 days after vaccination. The origin of this receptor is a man aged 45-65 years who received an inactivated influenza vaccine.

As DNA, the CDR3 is TGTGCCAGCAGCTTAGGGATAGGGGATGTGACCTTC. It specifies CASSLGIGDVTF. This chain connects TRBV7-9 to TRBJ1-2, with D maybe TRBD1 (5 bases). Per germline, CDR1 SEHNR and CDR2 FQNEAQ (reference sequence). This CDR3 contains 12 residues. V lost 1 base and J 14 bases, leaving 14 bases between the germline ends.